Presented here are 20 T cell receptor beta chains from one specimen sequenced in a study of cytomegalovirus exposure and HLA in healthy donors. The repertoire was sequenced with immunoSEQ multiplex PCR; TCRdb's copy has only in-frame clones and lacks some. The table shows more than 150,000 clones, with roughly 91% occurring only once. Specimen: PBMCs. The receptor source for this set is a man aged 18 to 29 in good health and CMV-seronegative.

CDR3 sequence reads: CSTCMSQGNTEAFF. In DNA, the CDR3 is TGCAGCACCTGTATGAGTCAGGGGAACACTGAAGCTTTCTTT. The genes are TRBV29-1 and TRBJ1-1; D may be TRBD1 (5 bases). The germline CDR1 and CDR2 sequences are SQVTM and ANQGSEA. Deletions cut 8 bases from V and 1 base from J, with 17 bases between. The length of the CDR3 is 14 residues.

The chain uses TRBV6-5 and TRBJ1-4; no definite D call. The germline V and J ends were trimmed by 0 bases and 7 bases, with 12 bases remaining between them. The CDR3 spans 15 residues. Germline V lookup: CDR1 MNHEY, CDR2 SVGAGI. The CDR3 loop is CASSYSRGSREKLFF. CDR3 DNA: TGTGCCAGCAGTTACTCGCGGGGAAGTCGTGAAAAACTGTTTTTT.

The chain carries TRBV5-1 and TRBJ1-4; D not certain. There are 14 residues in the CDR3. Trimming took off 0 bases at V and 3 bases at J, with 6 bases between the two ends. The V gene's germline CDR1 is SGHRS and CDR2 YFSETQ. CDR3 residues: CASSLGRANEKLFF. As DNA, the CDR3 is TGCGCCAGCAGCTTGGGGCGGGCTAATGAAAAACTGTTTTTT.

The rearrangement joins TRBV28 to TRBJ1-2; D may be TRBD1 (5 bases). CDR1 MDHEN and CDR2 SYDVKM come from the germline V gene. The V end lost 5 bases, the J end lost 3 bases, and 10 bases lay between the germline ends. The CDR3 has 13 amino acids. The CDR3 here is CASSRGADYGYTF. The CDR3 DNA reads as TGTGCCAGCAGTAGGGGCGCCGACTATGGCTACACCTTC.

V gene TRBV19 combines with J gene TRBJ1-2; 8 bases fit TRBD1. There are 19 residues in the CDR3. CDR1 is LNHDA and CDR2 is SQIVND in the germline V gene (reference sequence). V trimming: 0 bases; J trimming: 3 bases; junction bases outside the gene matches: 15. The DNA of the CDR3 is TGTGCCAGTAGTATAGACACGCCGGGACAGGACCCGGAGGACTATGGCTACACCTTC. Amino acids: CASSIDTPGQDPEDYGYTF.

The genes are TRBV4-2 and TRBJ1-4, with 9 bases lining up with TRBD1. The germline V gene encodes CDR1 LGHNA and CDR2 YNFKEQ. J gave up 6 bases and V 0 bases, and 5 bases lay outside the gene matches. The CDR3 sequence is 16 residues long. CDR3 nucleotides: TGTGCCAGCAGCCAAGATTTCCGGACAGGGGATGAAAAACTGTTTTTT. It specifies CASSQDFRTGDEKLFF.

The chain couples TRBV6-6 to TRBJ1-5, with D possibly matching TRBD1 (5 bases). Germline-derived CDR1 and CDR2 are MNHNY and SVGAGI (reference sequence). Trimming shortened V by 7 bases and J by 6 bases, and 16 bases separated the two germline ends. CDR3 length equals 14 residues. CDR3 protein: CASTLPRGGQPQHF. The CDR3 DNA is TGTGCCAGCACCCTTCCGAGGGGAGGTCAGCCCCAGCATTTT.

This clone has a handful of counts. The chain combines TRBV28 with TRBJ1-1; D remains unclear. V gave up 9 bases and J gave up 1 base, with 12 bases separating them. The CDR3 is made up of 13 amino acids. CDR1 MDHEN and CDR2 SYDVKM come from the germline V gene. The DNA of the CDR3 is TGTGCCAGTCCGGGATTGGGGAACACTGAAGCTTTCTTT. It translates to CASPGLGNTEAFF.

J is TRBJ2-3 and V is TRBV25-1; D may be TRBD1 (6 bases). The CDR3 has 18 amino acids. Germline CDR1 reads MGHDK; CDR2 reads SYGVNS. Trimming removed 6 bases at V and 1 base at J, with 23 bases between. CDR3 loop: CASSRSGAVREGTDTQYF. The CDR3 coding sequence is TGTGCCAGCAGCCGATCAGGGGCGGTAAGAGAAGGCACAGATACGCAGTATTTT.

As regards this clone: One junction end disagrees with the germline gene, perhaps due to a read error. The J gene is TRBJ2-5, the V gene TRBV7-7; weak D call: TRBD1 (6 bases). This CDR3 is built from 15 residues. CDR1 and CDR2 (germline): SSHAT, FNYEAQ (reference sequence). CDR3 sequence reads: CASSYAQGGQETQYF. CDR3 sequence (DNA): TGTGCTAGCAGCTACGCACAGGGTGGCCAAGAGACCCAGTACTTC.

This clone is a singleton in its sample. The chain has TRBV7-2 and TRBJ2-2, with D perhaps matching TRBD2 (6 bases). The V gene lost 7 bases and the J gene lost 5 bases, with 23 bases spanning the gap. CDR1 is SGHTA and CDR2 is FQGNSA in the germline V gene. The CDR3 consists of 17 residues. The CDR3 region is CASTTLSRGRGTGELFF. Here the CDR3 DNA reads TGTGCCAGCACCACTTTAAGTAGGGGACGGGGGACCGGGGAGCTGTTTTTT.

This chain joins TRBV5-1 and TRBJ1-3; TRBD1 matches at 7 bases. This CDR3 spans 16 amino acids. Germline CDR1 is SGHRS and CDR2 is YFSETQ. The V and J ends lost 4 bases and 0 bases, in that order; junction bases with no gene match: 7. The chain's CDR3 is CASSTDRTLSGNTIYF. DNA for the CDR3: TGCGCCAGCAGCACGGACAGGACCCTCTCTGGAAACACCATATATTTT.

This clone was counted a few times. The chain uses TRBV2 and TRBJ1-2; the match to TRBD1 covers 8 bases. The V and J ends lost 5 bases and 5 bases, in that order; junction bases with no gene match: 16. Germline values: CDR1 SNHLY, CDR2 FYNNEI. The CDR3 is 17 residues long. This CDR3 reads CASSPLLADRDGYGYTF. DNA for the CDR3: TGTGCCAGCAGTCCCTTGTTGGCGGACAGGGACGGTTATGGCTACACCTTC.

The chain recombines TRBV4-1 with TRBJ2-5; 9 bases agree with TRBD2. This CDR3 region has 15 residues. Unmatched junction bases numbered 7, after V lost 3 bases and J lost 5 bases. Looked up from germline, CDR1 is MGHRA and CDR2 is YSYEKL. CDR3 DNA sequence: TGCGCCAGCAGCCAGATAGCGGGAGTAAGGGAGACCCAGTACTTC. Amino acids: CASSQIAGVRETQYF.

The CDR3 DNA sequence: TGTGCCAGCAGCTTATCTCGGCAGGGGTACAATGAGCAGTTCTTC. Translated: CASSLSRQGYNEQFF. The rearrangement links TRBV7-2 to TRBJ2-1, with D perhaps TRBD1 (6 bases). Deletions cut 2 bases from V and 4 bases from J, with 12 bases between. Germline V lookup: CDR1 SGHTA, CDR2 FQGNSA. The CDR3 runs to 15 residues.

This sequence joins TRBV18 and TRBJ1-1; D not certain. The CDR3 covers 13 residues. The ends were cut back, 6 bases at V and 7 bases at J, with 15 bases in the middle. Germline CDR1 KGHSH, CDR2 LQKENI. The CDR3 region is CASSQLEGIEAFF. Written as DNA, the CDR3 is TGTGCCAGCTCCCAGTTGGAGGGCATTGAAGCTTTCTTT.

This chain joins TRBV7-8 and TRBJ2-7; D is undetermined. Germline CDR1 SGHVS, CDR2 FQNEAQ. CDR3 size: 12 residues. Trimming cost V 2 bases and J 6 bases, with 8 bases left between them. This chain's CDR3 is CASSLLESEQYV. The CDR3 coding sequence is TGTGCCAGCAGCTTACTGGAGAGCGAGCAGTACGTC.

The chain uses TRBV6-6 and TRBJ1-5; weak D call: TRBD1 (5 bases). Germline V CDR1 and CDR2: MNHNY, SVGAGI (reference sequence). CDR3 length: 14 residues. The V gene lost 8 bases and the J gene lost 5 bases, with 16 bases spanning the gap. The CDR3 DNA sequence: TGTGCCAGCGGCGCGGGGGATCGGTATCAGCCCCAGCATTTT. Translating gives CASGAGDRYQPQHF.

This clone was recorded a few times. This chain joins TRBV14 and TRBJ2-5, with D possibly being TRBD1 (5 bases). CDR1 is SGHDN and CDR2 is FVKESK in the germline V gene. V lost 3 bases to trimming and J lost 4 bases, with 12 bases between them. The CDR3 consists of 14 residues. This CDR3 reads CASSHPLGRETQYF. The CDR3 bases are TGTGCCAGCAGCCATCCCCTGGGGCGAGAGACCCAGTACTTC.

This clone was recorded once. The chain joins TRBV5-5 to TRBJ1-6; D remains unclear. Deletions cut 7 bases from V and 9 bases from J, with 17 bases between. The germline gives CDR1 SGHKS, CDR2 YYEKEE (reference sequence). The CDR3 spans 14 residues. The CDR3 region has the DNA TGTGCCAGCCGTTACTTCGAAGGGAGTTCACCCCTCCACTTT. It yields the protein CASRYFEGSSPLHF.